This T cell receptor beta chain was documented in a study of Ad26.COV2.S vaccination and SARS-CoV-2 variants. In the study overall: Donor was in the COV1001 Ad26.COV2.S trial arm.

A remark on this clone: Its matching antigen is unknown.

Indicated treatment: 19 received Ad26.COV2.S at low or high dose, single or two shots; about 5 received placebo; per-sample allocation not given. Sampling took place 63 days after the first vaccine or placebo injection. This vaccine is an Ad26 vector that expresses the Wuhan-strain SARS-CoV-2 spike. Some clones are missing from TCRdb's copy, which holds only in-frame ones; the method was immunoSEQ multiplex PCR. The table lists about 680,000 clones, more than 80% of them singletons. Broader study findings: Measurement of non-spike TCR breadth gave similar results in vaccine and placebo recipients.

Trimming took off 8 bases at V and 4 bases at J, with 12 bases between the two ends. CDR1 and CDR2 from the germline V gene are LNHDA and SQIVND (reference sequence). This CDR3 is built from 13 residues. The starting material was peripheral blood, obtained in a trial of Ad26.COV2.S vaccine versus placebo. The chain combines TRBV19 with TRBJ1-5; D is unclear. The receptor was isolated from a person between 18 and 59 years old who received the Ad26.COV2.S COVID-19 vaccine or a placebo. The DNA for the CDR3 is TGTGCCAGTGGAGACGGACTGAATCAGCCCCAGCATTTT. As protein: CASGDGLNQPQHF.